This TCR beta chain emerged from a study of T cells expressing NK-cell markers. Germline lookup yields CDR1 DFQATT and CDR2 SNEGSKA (reference sequence). The CDR3 is 15 amino acids. From its re-call of the 5' RACE reads, TCRdb lists each CDR3 protein once, without DNA. Its table records 440,000 or so distinct CDR3 sequences. This TCR derives from a woman aged 18 to 75 in good health. Sequenced input: blood T cells: a sorted CD56 or NKG2C T cell subset, CD4+ or CD8+ T cells, or bulk PBMC T cells (not recorded which). This sequence joins TRBV20-1 and TRBJ2-3; TCRdb's D gene call, TRBD2, goes unchecked for lack of DNA. The CDR3 sequence is CSARGLGGGADTQYF.